These T cell receptor beta chains were read from a single sample in a study of cytomegalovirus exposure and HLA in healthy donors. TCRdb's copy holds only in-frame clones and misses some; the assay was immunoSEQ multiplex PCR. The sample shows 180,000 or so clones, roughly 80% of them seen only once. Input material: PBMCs. The source is a woman aged 18-29 years in good health and CMV-seronegative. The CDR3 runs from the conserved cysteine through the conserved F or W. Fields, in order: V gene, D gene, clone size, J gene, CDR3 DNA, CDR3 protein. A D gene is named only where the DNA matches it firmly. Clone size is stated in some rows and not others, as once, few, many or a class when expanded.

V gene: TRBV6-1
D gene: .
clone size: .
J gene: TRBJ1-3
CDR3 DNA: TGTGCCAGCAGTGAAGGAGGGGGATCCATATATTTT
CDR3 protein: CASSEGGGSIYF

V gene: TRBV11-3
D gene: .
clone size: .
J gene: TRBJ2-7
CDR3 DNA: TGTGCCAGCAGCTTAGAAGAGGGATACGAGCAGTACTTC
CDR3 protein: CASSLEEGYEQYF

V gene: TRBV7-3
D gene: TRBD2
clone size: .
J gene: TRBJ2-1
CDR3 DNA: TGTGCCAGCAGCTTAGCGGGAGTATCCTACAATGAGCAGTTCTTC
CDR3 protein: CASSLAGVSYNEQFF

V gene: TRBV2
D gene: TRBD1
clone size: .
J gene: TRBJ1-2
CDR3 DNA: TGTGCCAGCAGGGGGACAGGGGTGAGCGGCTACACCTTC
CDR3 protein: CASRGTGVSGYTF

V gene: TRBV28
D gene: .
clone size: .
J gene: TRBJ2-7
CDR3 DNA: TGTGCCAGCAGTTTAGCAGGGGACCCCAACGAGCAGTACTTC
CDR3 protein: CASSLAGDPNEQYF

V gene: TRBV12-5
D gene: TRBD2
clone size: once
J gene: TRBJ2-1
CDR3 DNA: TGTGCTAGTGGTTTCCCAATTACTAGCGGGAGTTCCAATGAGCAGTTCTTC
CDR3 protein: CASGFPITSGSSNEQFF

V gene: TRBV5-1
D gene: TRBD2
clone size: .
J gene: TRBJ2-5
CDR3 DNA: TGCGCCAGCAGCTCTGGGCTAGCGGCAACTGGGGAGACCCAGTACTTC
CDR3 protein: CASSSGLAATGETQYF

V gene: TRBV13
D gene: .
clone size: .
J gene: TRBJ1-4
CDR3 DNA: TGTGCCAGCAGCGACGTATATGACAGGGAAAAACTGTTTTTT
CDR3 protein: CASSDVYDREKLFF

V gene: TRBV7-2
D gene: TRBD2
clone size: once
J gene: TRBJ2-3
CDR3 DNA: TGTGCCAGCAGCCCCCGGACTAGCGGGAGGTTTGGCACAGATACGCAGTATTTT
CDR3 protein: CASSPRTSGRFGTDTQYF

V gene: TRBV5-4
D gene: .
clone size: .
J gene: TRBJ2-7
CDR3 DNA: TGTGCCAGCAGCCCCATGAGGGTTCCACACGAGCAGTACTTC
CDR3 protein: CASSPMRVPHEQYF

V gene: TRBV6-1
D gene: TRBD1
clone size: .
J gene: TRBJ1-1
CDR3 DNA: TGTGCCAGCAGTGACCCGGGACAGCGATTCACTGAAGCTTTCTTT
CDR3 protein: CASSDPGQRFTEAFF

V gene: TRBV30
D gene: .
clone size: .
J gene: TRBJ1-1
CDR3 DNA: TGTGCCTGGATGGGCAGACGGAACACTGAAGCTTTCTTT
CDR3 protein: CAWMGRRNTEAFF

V gene: TRBV19
D gene: .
clone size: .
J gene: TRBJ2-7
CDR3 DNA: TGTGCCAGTAGTTCGACTAAGATCTCCTACGAGCAGTACTTC
CDR3 protein: CASSSTKISYEQYF

V gene: TRBV30
D gene: .
clone size: .
J gene: TRBJ2-2
CDR3 DNA: TGTGCCTGGAGTGTAGACAGACTCACCGGGGAGCTGTTTTTT
CDR3 protein: CAWSVDRLTGELFF

V gene: TRBV27
D gene: .
clone size: .
J gene: TRBJ2-7
CDR3 DNA: TGTGCCAGCAGGGACAGCTACGAGCAGTACTTC
CDR3 protein: CASRDSYEQYF

V gene: TRBV9
D gene: .
clone size: .
J gene: TRBJ2-3
CDR3 DNA: TGTGCCAGCAGCGCTTACACAGATACGCAGTATTTT
CDR3 protein: CASSAYTDTQYF

V gene: TRBV29-1
D gene: .
clone size: .
J gene: TRBJ2-2
CDR3 DNA: TGCAGCGTGTATCAGTCGAGGGAGCTGTTTTTT
CDR3 protein: CSVYQSRELFF

V gene: TRBV7-8
D gene: .
clone size: .
J gene: TRBJ2-2
CDR3 DNA: TGTGCCAGCAGCCCCCGCGAAAGAGCGGGCACCGGGGAGCTGTTTTTT
CDR3 protein: CASSPRERAGTGELFF

V gene: TRBV7-9
D gene: .
clone size: .
J gene: TRBJ2-5
CDR3 DNA: TGTGCCAGTAAAGAGGGACTCGCGGAGACCCAGTACTTC
CDR3 protein: CASKEGLAETQYF

V gene: TRBV5-5
D gene: .
clone size: .
J gene: TRBJ1-5
CDR3 DNA: TGTGCCAGCAGCCCAGGACTTAGCAATCAGCCCCAGCATTTT
CDR3 protein: CASSPGLSNQPQHF

V gene: TRBV19
D gene: TRBD2
clone size: .
J gene: TRBJ2-7
CDR3 DNA: TGTGCCAGTTCCGGGGGGGACTACGAGCAGTACTTC
CDR3 protein: CASSGGDYEQYF

V gene: TRBV9
D gene: .
clone size: .
J gene: TRBJ2-3
CDR3 DNA: TGTGCCAGCAGCATCAGAACGGGACTCAGCACAGATACGCAGTATTTT
CDR3 protein: CASSIRTGLSTDTQYF

V gene: TRBV6-5
D gene: .
clone size: .
J gene: TRBJ2-3
CDR3 DNA: TGTGCCAGCAGTTACTCTCGTGCAGATACGCAGTATTTT
CDR3 protein: CASSYSRADTQYF

V gene: TRBV2
D gene: .
clone size: .
J gene: TRBJ2-6
CDR3 DNA: TGTGCCAGCAGTGGGGGGGCTGGGGCCAACGTCCTGACTTTC
CDR3 protein: CASSGGAGANVLTF

V gene: TRBV18
D gene: TRBD1
clone size: .
J gene: TRBJ1-4
CDR3 DNA: TGTGCCAGCTCACCCAGGGGGCGCGCGGGAAATGAAAAACTGTTTTTT
CDR3 protein: CASSPRGRAGNEKLFF

V gene: TRBV7-2
D gene: TRBD2
clone size: .
J gene: TRBJ2-5
CDR3 DNA: TGTGCCAGCAGCTTCCCTCGGGAGGGGTGGGAGACCCAGTACTTC
CDR3 protein: CASSFPREGWETQYF

V gene: TRBV5-5
D gene: .
clone size: .
J gene: TRBJ2-3
CDR3 DNA: TGTGCCAGCAGCTCGCCCCCGGGGAACACAGATACGCAGTATTTT
CDR3 protein: CASSSPPGNTDTQYF

V gene: TRBV18
D gene: .
clone size: .
J gene: TRBJ2-5
CDR3 DNA: TGTGCCAGCTCACCACCGGCCAGGGGCGGGGAGACCCAGTACTTC
CDR3 protein: CASSPPARGGETQYF

V gene: TRBV15
D gene: .
clone size: .
J gene: TRBJ2-2
CDR3 DNA: TGTGCCACCAGCACAAGGACGGGAGCGAACACCGGGGAGCTGTTTTTT
CDR3 protein: CATSTRTGANTGELFF

V gene: TRBV7-9
D gene: .
clone size: .
J gene: TRBJ2-7
CDR3 DNA: TGTGCCAGCAGCTTTGCGGGCCCACCTACCTTAAGCTACGAGCAGTACTTC
CDR3 protein: CASSFAGPPTLSYEQYF

V gene: TRBV21-1
D gene: .
clone size: .
J gene: TRBJ2-4
CDR3 DNA: TGTGCCAGCAGCAATGGCAGGGGTCCCGAGCTAGCCAAAAACATTCAGTACTTC
CDR3 protein: CASSNGRGPELAKNIQYF

V gene: TRBV5-1
D gene: .
clone size: .
J gene: TRBJ2-1
CDR3 DNA: TGCGCCAGCAGCTTCCTCAGAGGGAATGAGCAGTTCTTC
CDR3 protein: CASSFLRGNEQFF

V gene: TRBV27
D gene: .
clone size: .
J gene: TRBJ2-3
CDR3 DNA: TGTGCCAGCATTCCGACTCACTACGGCACAGATACGCAGTATTTT
CDR3 protein: CASIPTHYGTDTQYF

V gene: TRBV9
D gene: TRBD2
clone size: .
J gene: TRBJ2-2
CDR3 DNA: TGTGCCGGCAGCGTGTCGCGGGAGGGGACGAACACCGGGGAGCTGTTTTTT
CDR3 protein: CAGSVSREGTNTGELFF

V gene: TRBV5-1
D gene: .
clone size: few
J gene: TRBJ2-1
CDR3 DNA: TGCGCCAGCAACATTGGGGGACTGAAGCAGTTCTTC
CDR3 protein: CASNIGGLKQFF

V gene: TRBV28
D gene: .
clone size: .
J gene: TRBJ1-2
CDR3 DNA: TGTGCCAGCAGTCCGCTAACCAGGGGCGAACGCGGCTACACCTTC
CDR3 protein: CASSPLTRGERGYTF

V gene: TRBV14
D gene: TRBD1
clone size: .
J gene: TRBJ2-3
CDR3 DNA: TGTGCCAGCAGCCAGGGGGTTGCAGGGACAGGGGCCGATACGCAGTATTTT
CDR3 protein: CASSQGVAGTGADTQYF

V gene: TRBV12-5
D gene: .
clone size: once
J gene: TRBJ2-7
CDR3 DNA: TGTGCTAGTGGTTTGGTTTCACTCGAGCAGTACTTC
CDR3 protein: CASGLVSLEQYF

V gene: TRBV2
D gene: .
clone size: .
J gene: TRBJ2-3
CDR3 DNA: TGTGCCAGCAGTCTGACTACTAGCACAGATACGCAGTATTTT
CDR3 protein: CASSLTTSTDTQYF

V gene: TRBV28
D gene: TRBD1
clone size: .
J gene: TRBJ2-7
CDR3 DNA: TGTGCCGGCAGTAGACCTTGGGACAGCACCTACGAGCAGTACTTC
CDR3 protein: CAGSRPWDSTYEQYF

V gene: TRBV19
D gene: TRBD2
clone size: .
J gene: TRBJ2-3
CDR3 DNA: TGTGCCAGTATTTGGGCGGGAGGGCCGTCAGATACGCAGTATTTT
CDR3 protein: CASIWAGGPSDTQYF

V gene: TRBV5-1
D gene: TRBD2
clone size: .
J gene: TRBJ2-2
CDR3 DNA: TGCGCCAGCAGCTTGGTAGTTACTAGCGGGGGAACCGGGGAGCTGTTTTTT
CDR3 protein: CASSLVVTSGGTGELFF